This T cell receptor (beta chain) was recorded in a study of T cell repertoires in cytomegalovirus infection. Study summary: Public TCR beta signature analysis indicated the presence of both CMV infection and matching HLA type. The study's findings and limits: Dominating the ex vivo response were TCR beta clonotypes that were CMV-specific and HLA-C-restricted. Carriage of CMV together with the relevant HLA was identifiable through cumulative public TCR beta family frequency.

One entry per CDR3 protein, called by TCRdb with MiXCR from the reads. Among about 320,000 distinct CDR3 sequences listed, 9.5% were seen once. Germline CDR1 reads LNHDA; CDR2 reads SQIVND (reference sequence). V lost 2 bases to trimming and J lost 5 bases, with 9 bases between them. This CDR3 comprises 13 residues. This clonotype showed up many times. Antigen specificity is unknown. Source material: PBMCs. The TCR comes from a human donor in good health (CMV status not recorded). Some clones in this sample may be carry-over from other donors' samples. The chain is built from TRBV19 and TRBJ2-5; tentative D call: TRBD2 (6 bases). CDR3 DNA sequence: TGTGCCAGTAGTATACCAGGGAGGGAGACCCAGTACTTC. Translating gives CASSIPGRETQYF.